This record looks at one T cell receptor beta chain sequence and its context. Its antigen has not been determined. Base qualities are not recorded, but no much larger clone differs from it by a single base. Amplification of TCR beta CDR3 regions was carried out from RNA transcripts. For the first round of RT-PCR on the TCR CDR3, the HTBI primer set was used together with the Qiagen OneStep RT-PCR kit. The libraries were constructed in a second round of multiplex PCR and then size-selected and purified. Paired-end sequencing of the libraries was performed with 100 bp reads on an Illumina HiSeq2000. In the source study's methods: SOAPnuke was used to process the raw data, removing reads that contained adapters or uncalled bases, had a mean Phred below 15, or lacked an exact match to the constant primer or identifier. COPE v1.2.5 was used to merge the high-quality paired reads, and each unique nucleotide sequence was defined as a clonotype. Clonotypes were aligned to IMGT TRBV, TRBD and TRBJ reference segments using MiTCR v1.1. The analysis was restricted to V-J combinations with a frequency above 0.0001, which together covered 99.2% of the repertoires. The TCS score was defined as F50 (clonal expansion) divided by E x V (chaos), with BLOSUM62-based TCRdist calculated between CDR3 peptides within each V-J. Welch's t-statistics and random forest reduced just over 500 V-J features to around 14, which were used in a naive Bayes classifier (R e1071). TCRdb redid the processing of the public reads, applying fastp at Q25 and MiXCR, and retained in-frame beta chains. Identical CDR3 protein sequences are pooled into one entry, listed with their most common genes and DNA. The V and J calls here are based on TCRdb, not the publication. A total of 30,000 to 40,000 distinct CDR3 sequences appear in this sample, roughly 52% of them only once. Jointly, the top ten make up 5.5% to 7.5% of the sample.

In the germline V gene, CDR1 corresponds to SNHLY and CDR2 to FYNNEI. V trim: 5 bases; J trim: 4 bases; unmatched bases: 5. The CDR3 spans 15 residues, from the cysteine through the phenylalanine. The DNA shown is the 45-base CDR3, in frame from base 1. Hyperthyroidism patients were aged 18 to 65 years and newly diagnosed, with disease duration of less than 2 months. Patients with uncontrolled infections, other autoimmune diseases, pregnancy or lactation were excluded. Clinical symptoms, serum thyroxine and TRAb, thyroid ultrasound, and orbital computed tomography formed the basis for the diagnoses. Blood from progressor patients was drawn when they were first diagnosed with hyperthyroidism, before any ophthalmopathy symptoms appeared. PBMCs were separated from under 11 ml of fresh peripheral blood using Ficoll-Paque density gradient centrifugation. Progressor patients were initially diagnosed with Graves' hyperthyroidism and developed ophthalmopathy during follow-up. Total RNA was extracted with Trizol reagent, and quality was checked on an Agilent 2100 Bioanalyzer.

The data belong to a study of T cells in Graves' hyperthyroidism and ophthalmopathy (dated by TCRdb to the late 2010s). Describing the broader study: Peripheral blood was sampled at the time of initial diagnosis, prior to any treatment. Thyroid tissue and blood T-cell repertoires from six Graves' hyperthyroidism patients were also compared in the study. An independent validation cohort of about 20 hyperthyroidism patients and about 16 patients who later progressed to ophthalmopathy tested prospective prediction of ophthalmopathy. After blood sampling, hyperthyroidism patients were treated with methimazole at a starting dose of 30 mg daily, and ophthalmopathy patients were treated with high-dose intravenous methylprednisolone. The 95 to 100 discovery patients were randomly split 7:3 into training and test sets. TCR Vbeta CDR3 sequencing of 140 or so peripheral blood samples (over 40 ophthalmopathy, 75 hyperthyroidism and roughly 17 progressor patients) is reported in the paper. A discovery cohort of 95 to 100 patients, approximately 44 with Graves' ophthalmopathy and 55 to 60 with stable Graves' hyperthyroidism, was used to find distinguishing TCR V-J signatures.

The paper's findings and limits, for the study overall: Sample size was not statistically predetermined, and blinding of investigators to group allocation was not performed. In validation, the model predicted progression to ophthalmopathy a median of 6.5 months before onset, with roughly 71% sensitivity and 72.22% specificity. Most expanded thyroid clonotypes (frequency above 0.001) were also found in blood, which suggests that blood repertoires may mirror thyroid immune responses. In cross-validation, a model built on a 13 V-J signature told ophthalmopathy apart from stable hyperthyroidism with approximately 90% sensitivity and roughly 81% specificity, and in testing the same model reached 80%/75%.

The rearranged chain carries TRBV2 and TRBJ2-2; 9 central bases correspond to TRBD2. Sequencing was done on a sample of blood. The receptor's source is a woman in her 50s with Graves' hyperthyroidism that later progressed to Graves' ophthalmopathy. Here the CDR3 is given as CASSLGLAGTGELFF. In nucleotide form, the sequence is TGTGCCAGCAGTCTGGGACTAGCAGGCACCGGGGAGCTGTTTTTT.